This TCR beta chain was identified during a study of T cells in Graves' hyperthyroidism and ophthalmopathy. General study findings and limits: Ophthalmopathy could be told apart from stable hyperthyroidism with a 13 V-J model.

The study excluded patients with uncontrolled infection, other autoimmune disease, pregnancy or lactation. The source of the PBMCs was about 10 ml of fresh peripheral blood. The CDR3 is 14 amino acids in total, end residues counted. The germline gives CDR1 MNHEY, CDR2 SVGAGI. Researchers took RNA transcripts and amplified the TCR beta CDR3 regions from them. HTBI primers drove first-round RT-PCR of the TCR CDR3. MiXCR, applied by TCRdb to the multiplex PCR reads, yields one record per CDR3 protein. The data contain hundreds of thousands of distinct CDR3 sequences, about 38% of them singletons. A remark on this clonotype: The antigen remains unidentified. Because the CDR3's place on the DNA is in doubt, the DNA is left out and the CDR3 is given as listed by TCRdb.

The sequence derives from a man in his late teens or twenties with Graves' hyperthyroidism. Material for sequencing was blood. V is TRBV6-5 and J is TRBJ1-1; whether TRBD1, the table's D call, matches the DNA was not checked. CDR3 sequence reads: CASSSSGQYTEAFF.